These 11 T cell receptor beta chains came from one sample sequenced in a study of beta chain features in type 1 diabetes. Whole-study results and caveats: Type 1 diabetes patients had moderately but significantly shorter TCRB CDR3s in all four CD4+ subsets.

No antigens are known for them. The investigators reverse transcribed all of the isolated RNA, so they sequenced expressed TCRB transcripts. Sequenced by immunoSEQ multiplex PCR; TCRdb stores in-frame clones only, minus some. The data contain under 300,000 clones, roughly 14% of them singletons. Sequencing input: naive CD4+ T cells from blood. Receptor source: a man aged 25-45 years with type 1 diabetes.

This clone was counted only a few times. This rearrangement joins TRBV19 to TRBJ1-2; possibly TRBD1 for D (6 bases). Germline-derived CDR1 and CDR2 are LNHDA and SQIVND (reference sequence). The V end lost 7 bases, the J end lost 2 bases, and 11 bases lay between the germline ends. The CDR3 totals 13 residues. This CDR3 is CASTYRVNYGYTF. The CDR3 coding sequence is TGTGCCAGTACCTACAGGGTGAACTATGGCTACACCTTC.

V is TRBV2 and J is TRBJ2-1; TRBD2 matches 11 bases. Germline loops: CDR1 SNHLY, CDR2 FYNNEI. The CDR3 contains 16 residues. Trimming at V came to 3 bases and at J to 7 bases, leaving 8 bases not matched to a gene. CDR3 nucleotides: TGTGCCAGCAGTGACCGCACTAGCGGGGGCTCGAATGAGCAGTTCTTC. Protein sequence: CASSDRTSGGSNEQFF.

The rearrangement links TRBV4-2 to TRBJ2-2; 9 positions agree with TRBD2. The CDR3 spans 18 residues. The ends lost 1 base at V and 5 bases at J; junction bases unmatched: 11. Looked up from germline, CDR1 is LGHNA and CDR2 is YNFKEQ. The CDR3 is CASSQGEARTSVTGELFF. The CDR3, as DNA: TGTGCCAGCAGCCAAGGAGAGGCCCGGACTAGCGTGACCGGGGAGCTGTTTTTT.

The chain combines TRBV6-1 with TRBJ1-6; D is ambiguous. This CDR3 has 12 amino acids. Germline lookup yields CDR1 MNHNS and CDR2 SASEGT. V lost 4 bases, J lost 8 bases, and 6 bases lay in between. The CDR3 protein is CASSVEYSPLHF. CDR3 nucleotides: TGTGCCAGCAGTGTGGAGTATTCACCCCTCCACTTT.

The CDR3 DNA is TGTGCCAGCAGTGGTACTAGCGGGGGAACAGATACGCAGTATTTT. Its translation is CASSGTSGGTDTQYF. The chain has TRBV2 and TRBJ2-3; TRBD2 matches 11 bases. V shed 4 bases, J shed 3 bases, and the junction held 3 bases outside the gene matches. The germline V gene has CDR1 SNHLY and CDR2 FYNNEI. This CDR3 has 15 residues. Using reference TRBV2 and TRBJ2-3 for the parts outside the CDR3, the full variable domain is EPEVTQTPSHQVTQMGQEVILRCVPISNHLYFYWYRQILGQKVEFLVSFYNNEISEKSEIFDDQFSVERPDGSNFTLKIRSTKLEDSAMYFCASSGTSGGTDTQYFGPGTRLTVL.

The V and J genes are TRBV28 and TRBJ1-1; perhaps TRBD1 as D (5 bases). Germline V gives CDR1 MDHEN, CDR2 SYDVKM. This CDR3 has 13 amino acids. V lost 8 bases to trimming and J lost 4 bases, with 14 bases between them. This CDR3 reads CASARGLRTEAFF. CDR3 coding DNA: TGTGCCAGCGCCCGGGGGTTGCGCACTGAAGCTTTCTTT.

This rearrangement joins TRBV29-1 to TRBJ1-2, with no clear D. Looked up from germline, CDR1 is SQVTM and CDR2 is ANQGSEA. The CDR3 covers 15 residues. V was trimmed by 0 bases and J by 1 base, leaving 12 bases between them. The CDR3 spells CSVEDPGSHNYGYTF. CDR3 sequence (DNA): TGCAGCGTTGAAGACCCCGGGAGCCATAACTATGGCTACACCTTC.

V gene TRBV4-2 combines with J gene TRBJ1-4; D unclear. The germline CDR1 and CDR2 sequences are LGHNA and YNFKEQ. This CDR3 comprises 13 residues. The V and J ends lost 0 bases and 8 bases respectively, with 7 bases between them. The CDR3 DNA sequence: TGTGCCAGCAGCCAAGAGCAGGTCGAAAAACTGTTTTTT. Protein: CASSQEQVEKLFF.

This clone has only a few counts. J is TRBJ2-5 and V is TRBV7-2; weak D call: TRBD2 (6 bases). Trimming removed 7 bases from V and 2 bases from J, with 14 bases in between. The germline CDR1 and CDR2 sequences are SGHTA and FQGNSA. This CDR3 spans 14 amino acids. The CDR3: CASTPGGTQETQYF. In DNA, the CDR3 is TGTGCCAGCACCCCGGGTGGGACTCAAGAGACCCAGTACTTC.

This sequence joins TRBV5-1 and TRBJ2-4; possibly TRBD1 for D (5 bases). This CDR3 has 16 amino acids. Trimming stripped 0 bases from V and 0 bases from J, with 10 bases between. CDR1 SGHRS and CDR2 YFSETQ come from the germline V gene. The CDR3 is CASSLAVTAAKNIQYF. The CDR3 nucleotides are TGCGCCAGCAGCTTGGCCGTGACAGCAGCCAAAAACATTCAGTACTTC.

This clone turned up a few times. The chain is built from TRBV27 and TRBJ2-1, with D possibly TRBD2 on 7 matching bases. CDR1 is MNHEY and CDR2 is SMNVEV in the germline V gene (reference sequence). This CDR3 spans 15 amino acids. V lost 6 bases and J lost 5, with 17 bases in between. CDR3 in amino acids: CASRRGGGGHNEQFF. For the CDR3, the DNA is TGTGCCAGCAGACGAGGGGGGGGAGGGCACAATGAGCAGTTCTTC.